In this sample, the clone carrying this TCR beta chain turned up a few times. This entry comes from a study of T-cell reconstitution after alpha-beta-depleted transplantation in children. This sample's TCRbeta library carried unique molecular identifier barcodes. TCRdb reanalysed the PCR reads using MiXCR and keeps one entry per CDR3 protein. The top ten hold roughly 5% of the sample, which has around 400,000 distinct CDR3 sequences, roughly 10% seen once. This specimen was PBMCs from the stem cell graft donor, taken from the stem cell graft. This receptor was obtained from a human donor who donated a stem cell graft to a child with acute myeloid leukemia.

The CDR3 coding sequence is TGTGCCAGCACCTACGGAGAGAACACTGAAGCTTTCTTT. It is translated as CASTYGENTEAFF. The rearrangement uses TRBV7-9 and TRBJ1-1; no definite D call. The length of the CDR3 is 13 residues. Germline lookup yields CDR1 SEHNR and CDR2 FQNEAQ (reference sequence). Trimming stripped 7 bases from V and 1 base from J, with 10 bases between.